This record covers a single T cell receptor (beta chain). No antigen is known for it. Libraries for TCRalpha and TCRbeta carried sample barcodes and unique molecular identifiers via 5'RACE. TCRdb re-called the 5' RACE reads through MiXCR, storing one row per CDR3 protein. The sample shows 450,000 or so distinct CDR3 sequences, roughly 25% of them seen only once. The germline V gene encodes CDR1 LGHNA and CDR2 YSLEER. The V and J ends lost 1 base and 0 bases respectively, with 9 bases between them. The CDR3 contains 15 residues. The data were taken from a study of T-cell memory formation after mild COVID-19. Looking at the study overall: Largely, the TCR clusters proved donor specific.

Findings and limits, study-wide: Contracting clones localized mainly to CM and EM when CD4+ and mainly to EMRA when CD8+. Day 37-peaking second-wave clones had unconfirmed SARS-CoV-2 specificity.

The chain joins TRBV4-3 to TRBJ1-1; possible D gene TRBD1, 5 bases. The receptor was derived from an adult woman who had mild COVID-19 (a few samples of this study predate the infection). Cell type and time point are not known. The sample comprised PBMCs or a T cell subset sorted from them (not recorded which). The CDR3 spells CASSQVAGLNTEAFF. In DNA form, the CDR3 reads TGCGCCAGCAGCCAAGTTGCAGGGTTGAACACTGAAGCTTTCTTT.